This record looks at one T cell receptor (beta chain) sequence and its context. Its antigen is undetermined. This specimen belongs to a study of cytomegalovirus exposure and HLA in healthy donors. PCR primers comprised 60 Vbeta and 13 Jbeta primers. TCRdb keeps only in-frame clones here, not all; method: immunoSEQ multiplex PCR. This table lists 68,000 or so clones. Study-wide findings and caveats: Later work showed greater clonal expansion in HLA-associated TCR beta chains than in equally common others.

The sequence was collected from a boy younger than 18 in good health and CMV-seronegative. Sequenced sample: PBMCs.

DNA of the CDR3: TGTGCCAGCAGAACTACAGGGAGAGTTAATGAAAAACTGTTTTTT. Its translation: CASRTTGRVNEKLFF. This chain connects TRBV6-1 to TRBJ1-4; D is possibly TRBD1 (6 bases). Trimming took 6 bases from V and 4 from J, leaving 15 bases between them. The CDR3 has 15 residues. In germline, CDR1 is MNHNS, CDR2 SASEGT.